Shown below are 6 T cell receptor beta chains from a single sample sequenced in a study of shared clonotypes between healthy human individuals. TCRdb's table, derived via immunoSEQ multiplex PCR, lists solely in-frame clones and lacks some. The data contain about 1.5 million clones, 95% to 99% of them singletons. Sample: naive CD4+ T cells sorted from blood. This sample's subset: CD45RA+ positively selected. The receptors derive from a man aged 25-40 years in good health.

This sequence joins TRBV7-8 and TRBJ2-7, with a tentative D call TRBD2 (5 bases). Germline V CDR1 and CDR2: SGHVS, FQNEAQ. V was trimmed by 2 bases and J by 4 bases, leaving 24 bases between them. The CDR3 spans 18 residues. The CDR3 loop is CASSLSSIAPQGGYEQYF. The CDR3 DNA sequence: TGTGCCAGCAGCTTATCTTCAATTGCTCCTCAAGGCGGGTACGAGCAGTACTTC.

The chain uses TRBV10-2 and TRBJ2-1; D might be TRBD2 (6 bases). Germline V CDR1 and CDR2: WSHSY, SAAADI. The CDR3 extends over 12 amino acids. Between the trimmed V and J ends, which lost 8 bases and 4 bases, there was a span of 9 bases. The CDR3, as DNA: TGCGCCAGCCTCGGACTATACAATGAGCAGTTCTTC. Translated, it gives CASLGLYNEQFF.

V is TRBV29-1 and J is TRBJ2-5; D gene unclear. Trimming removed 1 base from V and 7 bases from J, with 10 bases in between. This CDR3 contains 12 residues. The V gene's germline CDR1 is SQVTM and CDR2 ANQGSEA. CDR3 loop: CSVEAKLGTQYF. The CDR3 DNA sequence: TGCAGCGTTGAAGCCAAATTGGGGACCCAGTACTTC.

Worth noting for this clone: Compared with germline, one end of the junction differs, possibly owing to a read error. V and J are TRBV7-2 and TRBJ2-3; TRBD2 agrees at 13 bases. The germline V gene has CDR1 SGHTA and CDR2 FQGNSA. The CDR3 spans 14 residues. CDR3 residues: CASSLRGLAGADLF. CDR3 in DNA: TGTGCCAGCAGCTTAAGAGGACTAGCGGGAGCGGACCTTTTT.

This clone showed up just once. This rearrangement joins TRBV14 to TRBJ2-2; D is uncertain. The ends were cut back, 8 bases at V and 6 bases at J, with 13 bases in the middle. Germline V gene sequence: CDR1 SGHDN, CDR2 FVKESK. The CDR3 has 13 residues. The CDR3 sequence: CASLTRLAGELFF. CDR3 DNA: TGTGCCAGCCTCACACGGCTAGCCGGGGAGCTGTTTTTT.

This chain joins TRBV6-6 and TRBJ2-7; tentative D call: TRBD2 (6 bases). V gave up 7 bases and J gave up 9 bases, with 13 bases separating them. The V gene's germline CDR1 is MNHNY and CDR2 SVGAGI (reference sequence). The CDR3 is made up of 11 amino acids. This chain's CDR3 is CASIVGGVQYF. The CDR3 nucleotides are TGTGCCAGCATTGTGGGGGGTGTGCAGTACTTC.